This entry is about one T cell receptor beta chain. What it binds is unknown. Germline assignment: CDR1 SGHNT and CDR2 YENEEA. The CDR3 sequence is 15 residues long. With 2 bases clipped from V and 5 bases from J, the junction kept 4 bases outside the gene matches. This record comes from a study of T cell clonotyping in hematopoietic cell transplantation. General study results and limits: At the given depth, recipient repertoires were over 95% de novo clonotypes. Recipient TCR diversity dropped after transplant; expanded clonotypes rose from day 30 to 180. No sorting was done, leaving CD4 and CD8 contributions mixed.

TCRdb's table, derived via immunoSEQ multiplex PCR, lists solely in-frame clones and lacks some. The sample contains 30,000 or so clones, 92% of which appear only once. Specimen: PBMCs, collected 100 days after allogeneic stem cell transplant. The clonotype was recovered from a female patient aged 50-59 years who had an allogeneic stem cell transplant from a related donor, so the T cells may come from the graft donor. Some clones in this sample may be carry-over from other donors' samples. V and J are TRBV11-3 and TRBJ2-3, with 10 bases aligning to TRBD2. CDR3 in DNA: TGTGCCAGCAGCTTAAGCGGGGGGGCCAGAGATACGCAGTATTTT. Its translation: CASSLSGGARDTQYF.